This TCR beta chain was recorded in a study of T cells expressing NK-cell markers. Germline V gene data show CDR1 as SGDLS and CDR2 as YYNGEE. The CDR3 covers 12 residues. TCRdb re-called the 5' RACE reads; every CDR3 protein appears as one record, without DNA. The sample data list roughly 350,000 distinct CDR3 sequences. Sequencing used blood T cells: a sorted CD56 or NKG2C T cell subset, CD4+ or CD8+ T cells, or bulk PBMC T cells (not recorded which). The chain has TRBV9 and TRBJ1-1. This sequence was found in a man aged 18-70 years in good health. CDR3 sequence: CASSSSEGPAFF.